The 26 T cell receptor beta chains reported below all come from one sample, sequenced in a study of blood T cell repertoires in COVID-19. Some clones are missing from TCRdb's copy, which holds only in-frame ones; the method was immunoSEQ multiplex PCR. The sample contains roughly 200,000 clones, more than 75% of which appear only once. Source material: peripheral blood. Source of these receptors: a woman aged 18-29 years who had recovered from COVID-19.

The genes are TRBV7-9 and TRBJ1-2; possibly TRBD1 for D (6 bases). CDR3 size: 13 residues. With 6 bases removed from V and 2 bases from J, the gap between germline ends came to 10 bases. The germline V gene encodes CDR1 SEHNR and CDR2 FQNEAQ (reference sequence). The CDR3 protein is CASRLGGNYGYTF. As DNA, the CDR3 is TGTGCCAGCAGACTAGGGGGAAACTATGGCTACACCTTC.

The CDR3 loop is CASTGAQVQYF. The CDR3, as DNA: TGTGCCAGCACAGGGGCCCAGGTGCAGTATTTT. The V gene is TRBV27, the J gene TRBJ2-3; possibly TRBD1 for D (6 bases). This CDR3 has 11 amino acids. Trimming took off 7 bases at V and 11 bases at J, with 13 bases between the two ends. Germline CDR1 is MNHEY and CDR2 is SMNVEV (reference sequence).

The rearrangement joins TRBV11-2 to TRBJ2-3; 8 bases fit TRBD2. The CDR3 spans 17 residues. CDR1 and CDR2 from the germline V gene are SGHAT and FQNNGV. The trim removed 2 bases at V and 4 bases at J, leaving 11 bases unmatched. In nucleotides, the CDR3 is TGTGCCAGCAGCTTACGTCCAGCGGGAGTGGGCGCAGATACGCAGTATTTT. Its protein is CASSLRPAGVGADTQYF.

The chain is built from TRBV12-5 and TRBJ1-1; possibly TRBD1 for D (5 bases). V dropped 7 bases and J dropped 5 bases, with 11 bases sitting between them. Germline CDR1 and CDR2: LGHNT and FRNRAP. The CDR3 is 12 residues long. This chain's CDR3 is CASAQGGTEAFF. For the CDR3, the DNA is TGTGCTAGTGCCCAGGGAGGTACTGAAGCTTTCTTT.

The CDR3 sequence: CASSLEASGSHNEQFF. Written as DNA, the CDR3 is TGTGCCAGCAGCTTAGAGGCTAGCGGGAGCCACAATGAGCAGTTCTTC. The V call is TRBV11-3, the J call TRBJ2-1, with 10 bases that match TRBD2. This CDR3 contains 16 residues. Germline CDR1 SGHNT, CDR2 YENEEA. With V trimmed by 0 bases and J by 5 bases, 4 bases remained unmatched. Combining the CDR3 with reference TRBV11-3 and TRBJ2-1 gives the whole variable domain EAGVVQSPRYKIIEKKQPVAFWCNPISGHNTLYWYLQNLGQGPELLIRYENEEAVDDSQLPKDRFSAERLKGVDSTLKIQPAELGDSAVYLCASSLEASGSHNEQFFGPGTRLTVL.

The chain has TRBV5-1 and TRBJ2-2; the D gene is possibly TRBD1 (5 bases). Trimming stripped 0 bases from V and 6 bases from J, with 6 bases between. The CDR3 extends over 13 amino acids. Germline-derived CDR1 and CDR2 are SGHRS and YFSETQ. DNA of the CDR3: TGCGCCAGCAGCTTGGTGGGGCCCGGGGAGCTGTTTTTT. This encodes CASSLVGPGELFF. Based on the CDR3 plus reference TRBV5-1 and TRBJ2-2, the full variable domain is KAGVTQTPRYLIKTRGQQVTLSCSPISGHRSVSWYQQTPGQGLQFLFEYFSETQRNKGNFPGRFSGRQFSNSRSEMNVSTLELGDSALYLCASSLVGPGELFFGEGSRLTVL.

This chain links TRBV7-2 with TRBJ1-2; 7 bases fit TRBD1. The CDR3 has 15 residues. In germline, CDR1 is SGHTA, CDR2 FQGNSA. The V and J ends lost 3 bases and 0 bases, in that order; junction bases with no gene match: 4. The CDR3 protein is CASSLTGMTNYGYTF. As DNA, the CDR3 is TGTGCCAGCAGCTTGACAGGGATGACTAACTATGGCTACACCTTC.

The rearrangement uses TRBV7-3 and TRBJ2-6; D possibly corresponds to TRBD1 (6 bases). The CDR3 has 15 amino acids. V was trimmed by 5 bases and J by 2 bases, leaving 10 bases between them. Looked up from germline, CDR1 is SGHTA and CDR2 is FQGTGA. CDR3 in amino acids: CASSPQGAGANVLTF. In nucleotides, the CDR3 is TGTGCCAGCAGCCCACAGGGTGCTGGGGCCAACGTCCTGACTTTC.

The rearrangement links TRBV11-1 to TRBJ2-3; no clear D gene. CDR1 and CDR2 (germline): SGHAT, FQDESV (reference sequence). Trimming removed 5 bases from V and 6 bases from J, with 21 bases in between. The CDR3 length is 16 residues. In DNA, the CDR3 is TGTGCCAGCAGCCCACGGTGGAGCTTGCCCGGGGATACGCAGTATTTT. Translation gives CASSPRWSLPGDTQYF.

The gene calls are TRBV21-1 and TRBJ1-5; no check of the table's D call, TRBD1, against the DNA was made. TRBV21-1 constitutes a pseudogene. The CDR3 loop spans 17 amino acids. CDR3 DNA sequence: TGTGCCAACCGAGACAGGGGGGATCTTTATAGCAATCAGCCCCAGCATTTT. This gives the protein CANRDRGDLYSNQPQHF.

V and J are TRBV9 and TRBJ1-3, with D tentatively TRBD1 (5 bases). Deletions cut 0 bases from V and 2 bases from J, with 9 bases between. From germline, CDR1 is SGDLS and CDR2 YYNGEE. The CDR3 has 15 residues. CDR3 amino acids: CASSVGGEAGNTIYF. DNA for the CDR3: TGTGCCAGCAGCGTAGGAGGGGAGGCTGGAAACACCATATATTTT. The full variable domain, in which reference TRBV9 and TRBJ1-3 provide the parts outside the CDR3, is DSGVTQTPKHLITATGQRVTLRCSPRSGDLSVYWYQQSLDQGLQFLIQYYNGEERAKGNILERFSAQQFPDLHSELNLSSLELGDSALYFCASSVGGEAGNTIYFGEGSWLTVV.

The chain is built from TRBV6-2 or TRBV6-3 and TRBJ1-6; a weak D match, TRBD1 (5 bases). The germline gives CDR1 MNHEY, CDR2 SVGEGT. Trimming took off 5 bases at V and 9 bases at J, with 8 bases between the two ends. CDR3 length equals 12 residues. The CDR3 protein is CASSGASSPLHF. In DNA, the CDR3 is TGTGCCAGCAGTGGGGCAAGTTCACCCCTCCACTTT.

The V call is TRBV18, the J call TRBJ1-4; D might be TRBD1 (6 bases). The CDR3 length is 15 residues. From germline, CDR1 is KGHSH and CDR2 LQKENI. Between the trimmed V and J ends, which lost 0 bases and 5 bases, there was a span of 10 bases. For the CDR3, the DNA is TGTGCCAGCTCACCACCAGGGGGTCTAAATGAAAAACTGTTTTTT. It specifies CASSPPGGLNEKLFF.

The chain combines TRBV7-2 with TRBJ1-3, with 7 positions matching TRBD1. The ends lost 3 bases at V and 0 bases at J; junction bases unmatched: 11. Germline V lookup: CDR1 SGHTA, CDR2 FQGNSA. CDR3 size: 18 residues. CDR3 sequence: CASSFPLDRSYSGNTIYF. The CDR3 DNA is TGTGCCAGCAGCTTCCCCTTGGACAGGAGCTACTCTGGAAACACCATATATTTT.

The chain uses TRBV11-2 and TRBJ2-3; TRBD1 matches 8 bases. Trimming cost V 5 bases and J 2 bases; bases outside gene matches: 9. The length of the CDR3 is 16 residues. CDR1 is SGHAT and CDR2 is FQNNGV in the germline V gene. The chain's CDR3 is CASSQGALPHTDTQYF. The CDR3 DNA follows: TGTGCCAGCAGCCAGGGGGCGCTACCCCACACAGATACGCAGTATTTT.

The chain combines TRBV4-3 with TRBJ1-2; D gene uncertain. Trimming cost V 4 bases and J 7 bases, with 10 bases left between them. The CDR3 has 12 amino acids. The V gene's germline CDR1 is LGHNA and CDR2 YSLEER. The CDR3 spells CASSPDRGGYTF. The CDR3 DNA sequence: TGCGCCAGCAGCCCCGACCGGGGTGGCTACACCTTC.

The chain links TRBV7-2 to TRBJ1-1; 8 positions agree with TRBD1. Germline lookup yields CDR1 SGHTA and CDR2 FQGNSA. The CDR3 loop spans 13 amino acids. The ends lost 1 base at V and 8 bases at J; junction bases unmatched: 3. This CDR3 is CASSLGTGREAFF. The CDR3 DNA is TGTGCCAGCAGCTTAGGGACAGGGCGCGAAGCTTTCTTT.

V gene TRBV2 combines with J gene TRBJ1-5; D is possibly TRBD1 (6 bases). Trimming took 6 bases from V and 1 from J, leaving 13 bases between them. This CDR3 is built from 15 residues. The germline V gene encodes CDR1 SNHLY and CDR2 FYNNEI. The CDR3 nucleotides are TGTGCCAGCAGGAACGAACAGGGAAGCAATCAGCCCCAGCATTTT. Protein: CASRNEQGSNQPQHF.

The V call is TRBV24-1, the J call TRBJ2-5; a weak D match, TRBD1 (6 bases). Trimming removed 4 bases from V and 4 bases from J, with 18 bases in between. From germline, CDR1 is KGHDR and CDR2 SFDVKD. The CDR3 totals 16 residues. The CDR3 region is CATSDPIDRYRETQYF. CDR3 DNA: TGTGCCACCAGTGACCCGATCGACAGGTACCGAGAGACCCAGTACTTC.

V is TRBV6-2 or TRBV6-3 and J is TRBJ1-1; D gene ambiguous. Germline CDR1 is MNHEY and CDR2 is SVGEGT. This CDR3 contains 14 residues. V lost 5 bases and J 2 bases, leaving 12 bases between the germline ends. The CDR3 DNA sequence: TGTGCCAGCAGTGTTCTTATCCCCAACACTGAAGCTTTCTTT. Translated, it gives CASSVLIPNTEAFF.

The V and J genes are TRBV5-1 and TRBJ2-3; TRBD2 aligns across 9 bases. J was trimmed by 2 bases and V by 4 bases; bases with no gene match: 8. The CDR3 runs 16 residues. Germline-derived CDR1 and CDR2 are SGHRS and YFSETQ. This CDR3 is CASSPGSGGFTDTQYF. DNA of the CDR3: TGCGCCAGCAGCCCGGGGAGCGGGGGGTTCACAGATACGCAGTATTTT.

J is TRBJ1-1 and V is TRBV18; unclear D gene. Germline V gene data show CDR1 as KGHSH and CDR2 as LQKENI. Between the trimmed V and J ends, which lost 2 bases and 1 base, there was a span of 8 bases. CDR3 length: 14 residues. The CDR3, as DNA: TGTGCCAGCTCACCATCAAGCGGGAACACTGAAGCTTTCTTT. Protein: CASSPSSGNTEAFF.

CDR3 loop: CASRADALGSYGYTF. CDR3 DNA: TGTGCCAGCAGGGCGGACGCCCTGGGGAGCTATGGCTACACCTTC. This chain uses TRBV6-5 with TRBJ1-2; D is ambiguous. The V gene's germline CDR1 is MNHEY and CDR2 SVGAGI. V was shortened by 6 bases and J by 4 bases, with 18 bases between the two germline ends. This CDR3 is 15 amino acids long.

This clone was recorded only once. In nucleotides, the CDR3 is TGTGCCAGTAGAAAGGGGGGGTCGGATACGCAGTATTTT. This translates into CASRKGGSDTQYF. The V gene is TRBV19, the J gene TRBJ2-3, with D tentatively TRBD2 (7 bases). The germline V gene encodes CDR1 LNHDA and CDR2 SQIVND (reference sequence). The V gene lost 6 bases and the J gene lost 6 bases, with 13 bases spanning the gap. The CDR3 sequence is 13 residues long.

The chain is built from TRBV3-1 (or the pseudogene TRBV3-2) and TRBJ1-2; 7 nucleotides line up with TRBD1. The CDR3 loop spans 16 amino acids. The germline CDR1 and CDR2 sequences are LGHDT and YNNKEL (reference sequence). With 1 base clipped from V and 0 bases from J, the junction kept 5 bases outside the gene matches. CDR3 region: CASSQARQGTNYGYTF. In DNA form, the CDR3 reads TGTGCCAGCAGCCAAGCCAGACAGGGAACTAACTATGGCTACACCTTC.

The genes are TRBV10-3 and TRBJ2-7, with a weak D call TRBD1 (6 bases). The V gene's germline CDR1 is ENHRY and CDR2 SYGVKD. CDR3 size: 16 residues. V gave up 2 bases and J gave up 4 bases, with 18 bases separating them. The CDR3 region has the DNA TGTGCCATCAGTGAGCTTGGACAGAAAGCAGGGTACGAGCAGTACTTC. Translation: CAISELGQKAGYEQYF.